The 15 T cell receptor beta chains presented below share a single source sample, sequenced in a study of cytomegalovirus exposure and HLA in healthy donors. The PCR contained 60 Vbeta and 13 Jbeta primers. Repertoires were generated with immunoSEQ multiplex PCR, while TCRdb's copy carries only in-frame clones and drops some. The sample contains approximately 100,000 clones, roughly 81% of which appear only once. Sequencing input: PBMCs. These receptors originate from a man between 35 and 55 years old in good health and CMV-seronegative.

The gene calls are TRBV7-7 and TRBJ2-7; TRBD1 agrees at 9 bases. Germline values: CDR1 SSHAT, CDR2 FNYEAQ (reference sequence). This CDR3 is 13 amino acids long. V trimming: 5 bases; J trimming: 5 bases; junction bases outside the gene matches: 4. This chain's CDR3 is CASSLWTGDEQYF. Here the CDR3 DNA reads TGTGCCAGCAGCCTGTGGACAGGGGACGAGCAGTACTTC.

CDR3 sequence: CASSRQGGETQYF. The CDR3 DNA is TGTGCCAGCAGCCGACAGGGTGGGGAGACCCAGTACTTC. The V call is TRBV5-4, the J call TRBJ2-5, with 7 bases matching TRBD1. V lost 4 bases to trimming and J lost 5 bases; unmatched junction nucleotides: 5. The CDR3 spans 13 residues. CDR1 SGHNT and CDR2 YYREEE come from the germline V gene (reference sequence).

V is TRBV5-1 and J is TRBJ2-4; D not certain. The germline CDR1 and CDR2 sequences are SGHRS and YFSETQ. V lost 0 bases, J lost 10 bases, and 11 bases lay in between. This CDR3 contains 13 residues. CDR3 amino acids: CASSLDSARIQYF. CDR3 in DNA: TGCGCCAGCAGCTTGGATTCAGCGCGTATTCAGTACTTC. Full variable domain (outside the CDR3, taken from reference TRBV5-1 and TRBJ2-4): KAGVTQTPRYLIKTRGQQVTLSCSPISGHRSVSWYQQTPGQGLQFLFEYFSETQRNKGNFPGRFSGRQFSNSRSEMNVSTLELGDSALYLCASSLDSARIQYFGAGTRLSVL.

As to this clone: The CDR3 end shows no conserved phenylalanine or tryptophan, and so a read error is likely. The chain employs TRBV4-1 and TRBJ1-2; 8 positions agree with TRBD1. The CDR3 sequence is 13 residues long. After removal of 4 bases from V and 6 bases from J, the junction contained 4 bases not matched to a gene. CDR1 and CDR2 from the germline V gene are MGHRA and YSYEKL. The CDR3: CASSPRQGNGYTL. The DNA for the CDR3 is TGCGCCAGCAGCCCACGACAGGGGAATGGCTACACCCTC.

This clone occurred once. One end of the junction is discordant with germline, which a read error may explain. This sequence joins TRBV7-9 and TRBJ2-1, with 9 positions matching TRBD1. Germline lookup yields CDR1 SEHNR and CDR2 FQNEAQ (reference sequence). The CDR3 sequence is 15 residues long. CDR3 bases: TGTTCCAGCAGCAAAGGACAGGGGAGACACAATGAGCAGTTCTTC. Protein sequence: CSSSKGQGRHNEQFF.

V is TRBV27 and J is TRBJ1-4; unclear D gene. Germline lookup yields CDR1 MNHEY and CDR2 SMNVEV (reference sequence). CDR3 size: 12 residues. With 0 bases removed from V and 8 bases from J, the gap between germline ends came to 4 bases. The CDR3 loop reads CASSLSGEKLFF. In nucleotides, the CDR3 is TGTGCCAGCAGTTTATCGGGCGAAAAACTGTTTTTT.

The chain carries TRBV28 and TRBJ2-1, with 9 bases fitting TRBD1. Per germline, CDR1 MDHEN and CDR2 SYDVKM. The CDR3 totals 20 residues. Unmatched junction bases numbered 17, after V lost 5 bases and J lost 0 bases. CDR3 bases: TGTGCCAGCAGTGCTGAATGGGACAGGGTGGGCACGTACTCCTACAATGAGCAGTTCTTC. It yields the protein CASSAEWDRVGTYSYNEQFF.

For the CDR3, the DNA is TGTGCCAGCAGCTTGGTAGCGGGGAGGAGCACAGATACGCAGTATTTT. Its translation is CASSLVAGRSTDTQYF. J is TRBJ2-3 and V is TRBV7-6, with 8 bases aligning to TRBD2. Trimming at V came to 3 bases and at J to 0 bases, leaving 5 bases not matched to a gene. Germline V lookup: CDR1 SGHVS, CDR2 FNYEAQ. This CDR3 spans 16 amino acids.

V usage is TRBV18 and J usage is TRBJ1-3; D gene ambiguous. Germline V CDR1 and CDR2: KGHSH, LQKENI. This CDR3 contains 15 residues. With 1 base removed from V and 4 bases from J, the gap between germline ends came to 11 bases. The CDR3 loop is CASSPRGLSGNTIYF. CDR3 DNA sequence: TGTGCCAGCTCACCACGAGGCCTTTCGGGAAACACCATATATTTT.

The chain joins TRBV29-1 to TRBJ1-1, with D perhaps TRBD1 (5 bases). Deletions cut 6 bases from V and 5 bases from J, with 16 bases between. The CDR3 spans 13 residues. The germline gives CDR1 SQVTM, CDR2 ANQGSEA. The DNA for the CDR3 is TGCAGCGTAGCTAATACCGGGGGGACTGAAGCTTTCTTT. It yields the protein CSVANTGGTEAFF.

V is TRBV19 and J is TRBJ1-4, with 7 bases lining up with TRBD1. The length of the CDR3 is 14 residues. Trimming at V came to 7 bases and at J to 0 bases, leaving 2 bases not matched to a gene. CDR1 and CDR2 from the germline V gene are LNHDA and SQIVND (reference sequence). In nucleotides, the CDR3 is TGTGCCAGTACCGGGACAGCAACTAATGAAAAACTGTTTTTT. It translates to CASTGTATNEKLFF.

This sequence joins TRBV19 and TRBJ1-1, with D perhaps matching TRBD1 (6 bases). Per germline, CDR1 LNHDA and CDR2 SQIVND (reference sequence). The CDR3 loop spans 13 amino acids. Trimming shortened V by 6 bases and J by 0 bases, and 8 bases separated the two germline ends. CDR3 DNA sequence: TGTGCCAGTAGCGGACAGCTGAACACTGAAGCTTTCTTT. As protein: CASSGQLNTEAFF.

The chain joins TRBV6-1 to TRBJ1-3, with TRBD1 matching 10 bases. CDR1 and CDR2 from the germline V gene are MNHNS and SASEGT. J was trimmed by 4 bases and V by 7 bases; bases with no gene match: 7. The CDR3 has 15 amino acids. CDR3 nucleotide sequence: TGTGCCAGCAAGGGACAGGGGAGGTCCGGAAACACCATATATTTT. Protein: CASKGQGRSGNTIYF.

This clone was detected a few times. The chain couples TRBV30 to TRBJ2-3, with 7 bases identical to TRBD2. Germline CDR1 GTSNPN, CDR2 SVGIG (reference sequence). The CDR3 is made up of 15 amino acids. Trimming took 0 bases from V and 3 from J; bases not matched to a gene: 6. The CDR3 loop is CAWSVPGGGTDTQYF. The CDR3 region has the DNA TGTGCCTGGAGTGTGCCTGGGGGGGGGACAGATACGCAGTATTTT.

This chain links TRBV15 with TRBJ1-4, with D perhaps matching TRBD1 (5 bases). V was shortened by 1 base and J by 5 bases, with 11 bases between the two germline ends. The length of the CDR3 is 15 residues. Germline V gene lookup returns CDR1 LNHNV and CDR2 YYDKDF (reference sequence). CDR3: CATSRVRDPNEKLFF. The CDR3 DNA is TGTGCCACCAGCAGAGTCAGGGATCCAAATGAAAAACTGTTTTTT. Full variable domain (rest looked up from reference TRBV15 and TRBJ1-4): DAMVIQNPRYQVTQFGKPVTLSCSQTLNHNVMYWYQQKSSQAPKLLFHYYDKDFNNEADTPDNFQSRRPNTSFCFLDIRSPGLGDTAMYLCATSRVRDPNEKLFFGSGTQLSVL.